The entry below gives a single TCR beta chain sequence along with its context. Its antigen remains unknown. These data belong to a study of T cell responses to AZD1222 COVID-19 vaccine. Deletions cut 2 bases from V and 6 bases from J, with 13 bases between. The CDR3 sequence is 14 residues long. Germline CDR1 reads MNHNS; CDR2 reads SASEGT. Measured with immunoSEQ multiplex PCR; TCRdb has only the in-frame clones, and not every one. Among around 170,000 clones listed, approximately 91% were seen once. Points from the study as a whole: Clonal diversity was possibly underestimated, and white British individuals and females predominated among donors.

The material was peripheral blood, obtained on day 0 of AZD1222 vaccination. This rearrangement joins TRBV6-1 to TRBJ1-2; D is unclear. This receptor was obtained from an adult in good health. DNA for the CDR3: TGTGCCAGCAGTGAAAGAGGCACCGCGCATGGCTACACCTTC. Protein product: CASSERGTAHGYTF.